The rows below give T cell receptor beta chains drawn from one sample of a study of blood T cells in healthy people across ages. From the 5' RACE reads, TCRdb called clonotypes with MiXCR, one entry per CDR3 protein. The sample has about 970,000 distinct CDR3 sequences, roughly 50% seen once. Sequenced sample: blood. These receptors all stem from a woman aged 55-69 years in good health. Both conserved end residues are part of each CDR3. Fields, in order: V gene, D gene, clone size, J gene, CDR3 DNA, CDR3 protein. D genes are given only for firm matches. Clone size is stated in some rows and not others, as once, few, many or a class when expanded.

v_call: TRBV27; d_call: TRBD1; clone_size: -; j_call: TRBJ2-3; cdr3_nt: TGTGCCAGCAGTTTCCTCCTGGACAGGGATAGCACAGATACGCAGTATTTT; cdr3_aa: CASSFLLDRDSTDTQYF
v_call: TRBV3-1; d_call: -; clone_size: -; j_call: TRBJ2-7; cdr3_nt: TGTGCCAGCAGCCAAGCCCAGGTACCGAGGGACGAGCAGTACTTC; cdr3_aa: CASSQAQVPRDEQYF
v_call: TRBV29-1; d_call: TRBD2; clone_size: few; j_call: TRBJ2-1; cdr3_nt: TGCAGCATGACTAGCCCGGCTAATGAGCAGTTCTTC; cdr3_aa: CSMTSPANEQFF
v_call: TRBV15; d_call: -; clone_size: few; j_call: TRBJ2-7; cdr3_nt: TGTGCCACCAGCAGAGATCAGATAGGGGCGCAGTACTTC; cdr3_aa: CATSRDQIGAQYF
v_call: TRBV4-3; d_call: TRBD2; clone_size: -; j_call: TRBJ2-5; cdr3_nt: TGCGCCAGCAGCCAAGCGGGACTAGCGGGAGGGACCCAGTACTTC; cdr3_aa: CASSQAGLAGGTQYF
v_call: TRBV20-1; d_call: TRBD2; clone_size: -; j_call: TRBJ2-3; cdr3_nt: TGCAGTGCTTTAGCGGGGCTCACAGATACGCAGTATTTT; cdr3_aa: CSALAGLTDTQYF
v_call: TRBV6-5; d_call: TRBD2; clone_size: -; j_call: TRBJ2-7; cdr3_nt: TGTGCCAGCAGTTACCAGGGACTAGGAACCTACGAGCAGTACTTC; cdr3_aa: CASSYQGLGTYEQYF
v_call: TRBV2; d_call: TRBD1; clone_size: -; j_call: TRBJ1-5; cdr3_nt: TGTGCCAGCACTAGGGACAGGGCAGATCTTCAGCCCCAGCATTTT; cdr3_aa: CASTRDRADLQPQHF
v_call: TRBV4-2; d_call: TRBD1; clone_size: -; j_call: TRBJ1-2; cdr3_nt: TGTGCCAGCAGCCAACCCAACCCAGGGGGGAAGGACTATGGCTACACCTTC; cdr3_aa: CASSQPNPGGKDYGYTF
v_call: TRBV5-1; d_call: TRBD2; clone_size: -; j_call: TRBJ2-7; cdr3_nt: TGCGCCTCCCAGGCCGCCGCGGGGGACTACGAGCAGTACTTC; cdr3_aa: CASQAAAGDYEQYF
v_call: TRBV28; d_call: TRBD1; clone_size: -; j_call: TRBJ2-7; cdr3_nt: TGTGCCAGCTTACGGGACAGGGCCCCCTACGAGCAGTACTTC; cdr3_aa: CASLRDRAPYEQYF
v_call: TRBV7-9; d_call: -; clone_size: -; j_call: TRBJ2-1; cdr3_nt: TGTGCCAGCAGCCCTACGTCCGGTGGTCTAGGCAATGAGCAGTTCTTC; cdr3_aa: CASSPTSGGLGNEQFF
v_call: TRBV5-4; d_call: -; clone_size: -; j_call: TRBJ2-1; cdr3_nt: TGTGCCACCTCGGGGGACAGCGTCTACAATGAGCAGTTCTTC; cdr3_aa: CATSGDSVYNEQFF
v_call: TRBV29-1; d_call: -; clone_size: many; j_call: TRBJ2-3; cdr3_nt: TGCAGCGTCTCGGAGGGCCTCGATACGCAGTATTTT; cdr3_aa: CSVSEGLDTQYF
v_call: TRBV12-3/TRBV12-4; d_call: -; clone_size: -; j_call: TRBJ2-7; cdr3_nt: TGTGCCAGCAGCTACCGAAGGAGGCGCTACGAGCAGTACTTC; cdr3_aa: CASSYRRRRYEQYF
v_call: TRBV3-1; d_call: TRBD2; clone_size: -; j_call: TRBJ2-1; cdr3_nt: TGTGCCAGCAGCCCAATACTAGCGGGGTTAAATGAGCAGTTCTTC; cdr3_aa: CASSPILAGLNEQFF
v_call: TRBV20-1; d_call: -; clone_size: many; j_call: TRBJ1-1; cdr3_nt: TGCAGTGCTAGGGTCAAGAACACTGAAGCTTTCTTT; cdr3_aa: CSARVKNTEAFF
v_call: TRBV5-1; d_call: -; clone_size: -; j_call: TRBJ1-2; cdr3_nt: TGCGCCAGCAGCTTGAGACGTCCGGGGGATGGCTACACCTTC; cdr3_aa: CASSLRRPGDGYTF
v_call: TRBV5-1; d_call: -; clone_size: -; j_call: TRBJ2-5; cdr3_nt: TGCGCCAGCAGCCCAGACGGAAACCAAGAGACCCAGTACTTC; cdr3_aa: CASSPDGNQETQYF
v_call: TRBV6-6; d_call: -; clone_size: -; j_call: TRBJ2-7; cdr3_nt: TGTGCCAGCAGTTCCGGAGCAGACTCTTACGAGCAGTACTTC; cdr3_aa: CASSSGADSYEQYF
v_call: TRBV4-2; d_call: TRBD1; clone_size: many; j_call: TRBJ2-7; cdr3_nt: TGTGCCAGCAGCCAAGGGACAGGGGGATACTACGAGCAGTACTTC; cdr3_aa: CASSQGTGGYYEQYF
v_call: TRBV20-1; d_call: -; clone_size: -; j_call: TRBJ1-1; cdr3_nt: TGCAGTGCTAGAGATGGTGGCGACACTGAAGCTTTCTTT; cdr3_aa: CSARDGGDTEAFF
v_call: TRBV2; d_call: TRBD2; clone_size: -; j_call: TRBJ2-1; cdr3_nt: TGTGCCAGCAGTGTCCTAGCGGGGGGAGGCTATGAGCAGTTCTTC; cdr3_aa: CASSVLAGGGYEQFF
v_call: TRBV28; d_call: TRBD1; clone_size: -; j_call: TRBJ1-2; cdr3_nt: TGTGCCAGCAGTCTCTTCCACCCGGGACAGGGGGGTGGTGGCTACACCTTC; cdr3_aa: CASSLFHPGQGGGGYTF
v_call: TRBV12-3/TRBV12-4; d_call: -; clone_size: -; j_call: TRBJ2-3; cdr3_nt: TGTGCCAGCAGTTTAGGGCAGACGACGCAGTATTTT; cdr3_aa: CASSLGQTTQYF
v_call: TRBV10-2; d_call: -; clone_size: few; j_call: TRBJ1-4; cdr3_nt: TGCGCCAGCAGTGAGTCGTGGGGGCAAGAGGAAAAACTGTTTTTT; cdr3_aa: CASSESWGQEEKLFF
v_call: TRBV15; d_call: -; clone_size: -; j_call: TRBJ2-2; cdr3_nt: TGTGCCACCAGCAGAGATACAGGGCGAGGCACCGGGGAGCTGTTTTTT; cdr3_aa: CATSRDTGRGTGELFF
v_call: TRBV27; d_call: -; clone_size: -; j_call: TRBJ1-1; cdr3_nt: TGTGCCAGCAGGGGGCTCGCTGAAGCTTTCTTT; cdr3_aa: CASRGLAEAFF
v_call: TRBV25-1; d_call: -; clone_size: few; j_call: TRBJ2-7; cdr3_nt: TGTGCCAGCAGTCCCCCGAGCGATCAGGCCTACGAGCAGTACTTC; cdr3_aa: CASSPPSDQAYEQYF